These 12 T cell receptor beta chains originate from one sample sequenced in a study of identical twins. TCRdb itself ran the 5' RACE reads through MiXCR, one entry per CDR3 protein. The data hold under 350,000 distinct CDR3 sequences, with 9.5% observed a single time. The same sample was also used in a study of yellow fever vaccine responses in identical twins.

The material sequenced was CD8+ T cells sorted from blood. These receptors originate from a woman aged 18-29 years in good health.

This clonotype was detected many times. The J gene is TRBJ2-3, the V gene TRBV7-2, with 11 bases identical to TRBD2. CDR1 and CDR2 from the germline V gene are SGHTA and FQGNSA. The CDR3 covers 16 residues. The junction had 10 bases not matched to a gene; V was cut back by 5 bases and J by 6 bases. CDR3 DNA: TGTGCCAGCAGCCCTCTACTAGCGGGAGCCTCGGATACGCAGTATTTT. Protein product: CASSPLLAGASDTQYF.

This clonotype came up many times. The chain joins TRBV25-1 to TRBJ2-3; D call uncertain. Germline loops: CDR1 MGHDK, CDR2 SYGVNS. The ends were cut back, 4 bases at V and 2 bases at J, with 10 bases in the middle. This CDR3 has 14 amino acids. The CDR3 nucleotides are TGTGCCAGCAGTGCCGTTACCTACACAGATACGCAGTATTTT. Translating gives CASSAVTYTDTQYF.

Concerning this clonotype itself: A read error may be the cause here, since a much bigger clone is one base away. The rearrangement links TRBV29-1 to TRBJ2-3; perhaps TRBD2 as D (6 bases). The CDR3 consists of 14 residues. Germline CDR1 and CDR2: SQVTM and ANQGSEA. The CDR3 DNA follows: TGCAGCATTGAGAGCGGGCTTGGGACAGATACGCAGTATTTT. Amino acid sequence: CSIESGLGTDTQYF.

Only a few counts were recorded for this clonotype. The chain links TRBV24-1 to TRBJ2-1; 7 bases fit TRBD1. V was clipped by 4 bases and J by 1 base; unmatched bases: 6. CDR3 length: 16 amino acids. Germline V gene sequence: CDR1 KGHDR, CDR2 SFDVKD. CDR3 DNA sequence: TGTGCCACCAGTGAGTTCGAGGGGGCATCCTACAATGAGCAGTTCTTC. This gives the protein CATSEFEGASYNEQFF.

The chain links TRBV29-1 to TRBJ2-7; D might be TRBD2 (6 bases). The length of the CDR3 is 12 residues. Germline loops: CDR1 SQVTM, CDR2 ANQGSEA. V gave up 6 bases and J gave up 2 bases, with 11 bases separating them. The CDR3 loop is CSVAGSTYEQYF. The CDR3 DNA reads TGCAGCGTAGCGGGTAGCACCTACGAGCAGTACTTC.

The CDR3 reads CASRSGTGNEQFF. CDR3 sequence (DNA): TGTGCCAGCAGATCCGGGACAGGGAATGAGCAGTTCTTC. V usage is TRBV11-2 and J usage is TRBJ2-1, with TRBD1 matching over 9 bases. In germline, CDR1 is SGHAT, CDR2 FQNNGV. J lost 7 bases, V lost 6 bases, and 4 bases had no gene match. The CDR3 has 13 residues. The complete variable domain, with remaining parts taken from reference TRBV11-2 and TRBJ2-1, reads EAGVAQSPRYKIIEKRQSVAFWCNPISGHATLYWYQQILGQGPKLLIQFQNNGVVDDSQLPKDRFSAERLKGVDSTLKIQPAKLEDSAVYLCASRSGTGNEQFFGPGTRLTVL.

In its sample, this clonotype was seen a few times. The genes are TRBV7-9 and TRBJ2-3; D might be TRBD1 (5 bases). The CDR3 is 16 amino acids. V was pared by 7 bases and J by 0 bases, with 17 bases between. Looked up from germline, CDR1 is SEHNR and CDR2 is FQNEAQ (reference sequence). CDR3 sequence: CASIPSNRKSTDTQYF. The CDR3 DNA follows: TGTGCCAGCATCCCAAGTAACAGGAAGAGCACAGATACGCAGTATTTT.

The rearrangement links TRBV7-8 to TRBJ2-1; possibly TRBD2 for D (6 bases). The length of the CDR3 is 17 residues. The V end was cut by 2 bases, the J end by 4 bases, with 18 bases between. The germline gives CDR1 SGHVS, CDR2 FQNEAQ. The CDR3 spells CASSLRAFSGVYNEQFF. The CDR3 nucleotides read TGTGCCAGCAGCTTAAGGGCTTTTTCGGGGGTGTACAATGAGCAGTTCTTC.

This clonotype was seen repeatedly, ten times or more. V and J are TRBV28 and TRBJ2-6; the match to TRBD1 covers 7 bases. Germline assignment: CDR1 MDHEN and CDR2 SYDVKM. The CDR3 contains 16 residues. Trimming at V came to 6 bases and at J to 0 bases, leaving 5 bases not matched to a gene. The CDR3 DNA reads as TGTGCCAGCAGACACAGGGGAAACTCTGGGGCCAACGTCCTGACTTTC. Its protein product is CASRHRGNSGANVLTF.

This rearrangement joins TRBV6-4 to TRBJ1-5; D is ambiguous. The CDR3 length is 13 residues. Trimming stripped 2 bases from V and 5 bases from J, with 7 bases between. Germline V gene lookup returns CDR1 MRHNA and CDR2 SNTAGT. CDR3 region: CASSDRGHQPQHF. The CDR3 DNA follows: TGTGCCAGCAGTGACAGAGGGCATCAGCCCCAGCATTTT.

This clonotype was counted many times. The chain combines TRBV5-1 with TRBJ2-7; unclear D gene. Trimming shortened V by 4 bases and J by 2 bases, and 10 bases separated the two germline ends. The CDR3 sequence is 13 residues long. Germline V gene sequence: CDR1 SGHRS, CDR2 YFSETQ. The DNA of the CDR3 is TGCGCCAGCAGCCCTGACGCAGCCTACGAGCAGTACTTC. This gives the protein CASSPDAAYEQYF.

This clonotype was seen at least ten times. The chain combines TRBV29-1 with TRBJ1-2, with a tentative D call TRBD1 (5 bases). Trimming removed 0 bases at V and 1 base at J, with 15 bases between. CDR3 length equals 16 residues. Per germline, CDR1 SQVTM and CDR2 ANQGSEA. CDR3 loop: CSVEDLRSGLNYGYTF. The CDR3, as DNA: TGCAGCGTTGAAGATCTTAGGTCGGGACTTAACTATGGCTACACCTTC.